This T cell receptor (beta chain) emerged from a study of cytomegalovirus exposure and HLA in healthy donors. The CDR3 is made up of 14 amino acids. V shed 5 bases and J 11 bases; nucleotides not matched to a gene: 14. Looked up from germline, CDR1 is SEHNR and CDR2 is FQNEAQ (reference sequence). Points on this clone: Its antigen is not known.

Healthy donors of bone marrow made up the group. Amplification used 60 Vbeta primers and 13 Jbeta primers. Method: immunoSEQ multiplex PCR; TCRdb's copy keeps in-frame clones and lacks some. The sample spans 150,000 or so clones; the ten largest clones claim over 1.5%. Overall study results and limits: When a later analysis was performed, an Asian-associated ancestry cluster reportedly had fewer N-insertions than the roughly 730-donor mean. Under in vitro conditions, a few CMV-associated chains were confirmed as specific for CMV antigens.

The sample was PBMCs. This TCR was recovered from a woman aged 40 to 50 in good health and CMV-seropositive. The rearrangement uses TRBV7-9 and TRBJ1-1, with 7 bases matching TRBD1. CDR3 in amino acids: CASSPRPGTVAAFF. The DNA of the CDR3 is TGTGCCAGCAGCCCCCGTCCCGGGACAGTTGCGGCTTTCTTT. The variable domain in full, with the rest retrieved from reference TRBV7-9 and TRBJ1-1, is DTGVSQNPRHKITKRGQNVTFRCDPISEHNRLYWYRQTLGQGPEFLTYFQNEAQLEKSRLLSDRFSAERPKGSFSTLEIQRTEQGDSAMYLCASSPRPGTVAAFFGQGTRLTVV.